A single sample is the source of the 2 T cell receptor beta chains below, sequenced in a study of shared clonotypes between healthy human individuals. CD45RO-negative, CCR7-selected cells formed the naive CD8 fraction, which excluded terminally differentiated effector memory CD45RA+ cells. Sequencing was performed with immunoSEQ multiplex PCR; in TCRdb, only in-frame clones are kept and a portion is missing. The sample has 650,000 to 800,000 clones; approximately 90% are singletons. The source material was naive CD8+ T cells sorted from blood. The receptors shown here come from a man aged 25-40 years in good health.

The chain has TRBV5-4 and TRBJ1-2; D unclear. Deletions cut 4 bases from V and 3 bases from J, with 16 bases between. Germline V lookup: CDR1 SGHNT, CDR2 YYREEE (reference sequence). CDR3 length equals 15 residues. In DNA, the CDR3 is TGTGCCAGCAGCGACGGCCCCCCAGCCCACTATGGCTACACCTTC. This encodes CASSDGPPAHYGYTF. The full variable domain, with the rest looked up from reference TRBV5-4 and TRBJ1-2, is ETGVTQSPTHLIKTRGQQVTLRCSSQSGHNTVSWYQQALGQGPQFIFQYYREEENGRGNFPPRFSGLQFPNYSSELNVNALELDDSALYLCASSDGPPAHYGYTFGSGTRLTVV.

This chain links TRBV30 with TRBJ1-2; a weak D match, TRBD1 (5 bases). Trimming stripped 5 bases from V and 7 bases from J, with 17 bases between. In germline, CDR1 is GTSNPN, CDR2 SVGIG (reference sequence). CDR3 size: 13 residues. CDR3 sequence (DNA): TGTGCCTGGGTCCGAAGAGGGGATGGTGGCTACACCTTC. It is translated as CAWVRRGDGGYTF.